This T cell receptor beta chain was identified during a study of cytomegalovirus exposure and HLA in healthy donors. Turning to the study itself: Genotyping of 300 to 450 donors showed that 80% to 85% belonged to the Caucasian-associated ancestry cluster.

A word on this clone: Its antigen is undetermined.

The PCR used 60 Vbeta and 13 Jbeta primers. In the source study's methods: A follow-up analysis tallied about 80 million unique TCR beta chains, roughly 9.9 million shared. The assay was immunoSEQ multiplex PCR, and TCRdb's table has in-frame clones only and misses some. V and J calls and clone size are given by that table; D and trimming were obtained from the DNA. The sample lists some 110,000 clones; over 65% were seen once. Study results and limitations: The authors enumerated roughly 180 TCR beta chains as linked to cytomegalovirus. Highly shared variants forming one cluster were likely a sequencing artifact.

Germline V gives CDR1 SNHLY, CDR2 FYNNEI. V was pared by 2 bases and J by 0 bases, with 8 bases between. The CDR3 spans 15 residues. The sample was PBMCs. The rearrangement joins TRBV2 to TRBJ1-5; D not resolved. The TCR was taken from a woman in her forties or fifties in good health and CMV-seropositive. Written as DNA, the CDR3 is TGTGCCAGCAGTGAACCTAGAAATAGCAATCAGCCCCAGCATTTT. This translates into CASSEPRNSNQPQHF.